The T cell receptor beta chain described here comes from a study of T cell responses to AZD1222 COVID-19 vaccine. Study-wide findings and caveats: Donors were mostly white British, more females; clonal diversity possibly underestimated.

Points on this clone: What it recognizes is unknown.

Clones were sequenced by immunoSEQ multiplex PCR, and TCRdb holds only the in-frame ones, with some missing. The table lists 90,000 to 110,000 clones, around 87% of them singletons. Germline V gives CDR1 KGHDR, CDR2 SFDVKD. V lost 3 bases, J lost 3 bases, and 1 base lay in between. This CDR3 spans 11 amino acids. The specimen was peripheral blood, collected 28 days after the second AZD1222 dose. The chain carries TRBV24-1 and TRBJ1-2; D unresolved. The source of this sequence is an adult who received the AZD1222 COVID-19 vaccine. The CDR3 bases are TGTGCCACCAGTGATCACTATGGCTACACCTTC. Translated: CATSDHYGYTF.